These T cell receptor beta chains were read from a single sample in a study of blood T cell repertoires in COVID-19. Method: immunoSEQ multiplex PCR; TCRdb's copy keeps in-frame clones and lacks some. Of around 130,000 clones detected, 75% to 90% appear once; the ten largest clones hold 1.5% to 2%. Sequencing was done on a sample of peripheral blood. Receptor source: a man between 70 and 80 years old with acute or convalescent COVID-19. Each CDR3 is given without its conserved first and last residue. The D gene is left open where the match is weak.

j_call d_call v_call cdr3_aa
TRBJ1-6 TRBD1 TRBV5-1 ASSLVGTGGASYNSPLH
TRBJ1-2 . TRBV4-2 ASSQALGTRNYGYT
TRBJ2-1 . TRBV29-1 SGERGDNEQF
TRBJ1-2 . TRBV5-1 ASSLVGRSNYGYT
TRBJ2-1 TRBD2 TRBV2 ASRTSGSYNEQF
TRBJ1-1 . TRBV7-9 ASSLKPPPNTEAF
TRBJ2-2 TRBD2 TRBV3-1/TRBV3-2 ASSPGLAGANTGELF
TRBJ1-2 . TRBV7-2 ASSPAGLFYGYT
TRBJ1-6 TRBD1 TRBV6-5 ASRGQVSYNSPLH
TRBJ2-1 TRBD2 TRBV7-9 ASSIAGGPWNEQF
TRBJ2-3 . TRBV5-8 ASSSSYRVPQY
TRBJ2-5 TRBD1 TRBV9 ASRRSGTGGQETQY
TRBJ1-2 TRBD1 TRBV6-6 ASSFRDSRGGYT
TRBJ1-5 . TRBV27 ASSPLMTRGRQPQH
TRBJ2-1 . TRBV4-1 ASSPHRSGEQF
TRBJ1-2 . TRBV6-5 ASSSLRGGYGYT
TRBJ2-2 . TRBV3-1/TRBV3-2 ASSQTDPGELF
TRBJ2-1 TRBD1 TRBV4-1 ASSTGQGTYNEQF
TRBJ2-1 . TRBV5-1 ASSLGLHEQF
TRBJ2-7 . TRBV4-1 ASSQETSYEQY
TRBJ1-2 TRBD1 TRBV29-1 SVARQGINYGYT
TRBJ2-1 TRBD1 TRBV6-6 ASTNPGTGAYNEQF
TRBJ2-5 TRBD1 TRBV12-3/TRBV12-4 ASSGQGATQY
TRBJ2-3 . TRBV10-3 AIGGGPAGTQY
TRBJ2-7 TRBD2 TRBV11-2 ASSLYGEGLYEQY
TRBJ1-4 . TRBV5-5 ASSSLTATNEKLF
TRBJ1-1 TRBD1 TRBV3-1/TRBV3-2 ASRGQGDAF
TRBJ2-1 TRBD2 TRBV27 ASSLRGYQGRGGPRLDNEQF
TRBJ2-7 TRBD2 TRBV27 ASSKERGVLSYEQY
TRBJ1-1 . TRBV5-1 ASSVTPNTEAF